This record looks at one T cell receptor beta chain sequence and its context. This CDR3 is 16 amino acids long. The J segment lost 0 bases and the V segment lost 3 bases, leaving 7 bases of the junction unmatched. Germline lookup yields CDR1 MNHNS and CDR2 SASEGT. Profiled with immunoSEQ multiplex PCR; TCRdb holds only in-frame clones, not every one. Here the sample spans around 100,000 clones, more than 70% being singletons. This entry belongs to a study of fetal regulatory T cell absence and autoimmunity. Study overall: Exocrine pancreas autoimmunity occurred in IPEX patients lacking clinical diabetes.

The source material was pancreas tissue. The chain uses TRBV6-1 and TRBJ1-2; 7 bases are shared with TRBD1. This TCR derives from a male donor with IPEX syndrome. The CDR3 DNA follows: TGTGCCAGCAGTGACATTTACGGGACAGCTAACTATGGCTACACCTTC. Residues: CASSDIYGTANYGYTF.